The clone carrying this T cell receptor beta chain was observed at least ten times. Authors' analysis steps: Amplified reference gene primers provided the basis for estimating nucleated cell counts. Profiled with immunoSEQ multiplex PCR; TCRdb holds only in-frame clones, not every one. That table gives V, J and clone size, and the DNA gave D and trimming. The sample comprises approximately 300,000 clones, over 75% of which are singletons, and around 6.8% rests with the top ten. This sample was included in a study of blood T cell repertoires in COVID-19. Study background: Both acute and convalescent COVID-19 samples were obtained from the United States, Italy and Spain.

V was clipped by 1 base and J by 7 bases; unmatched bases: 6. The CDR3 spans 15 residues. Per the germline V gene, CDR1 is SGHNT and CDR2 is YENEEA. Followed over time, Seattle patients had been enrolled while infection was active. What was sequenced was peripheral blood. The origin of this receptor is a woman in her twenties or thirties with COVID-19, enrolled during active disease. The J gene is TRBJ2-2, the V gene TRBV11-3, with TRBD2 matching over 7 bases. CDR3 nucleotides: TGTGCCAGCAGCTTAGTGGCGGGAGACATCGGGGAGCTGTTTTTT. Amino acid sequence: CASSLVAGDIGELFF.